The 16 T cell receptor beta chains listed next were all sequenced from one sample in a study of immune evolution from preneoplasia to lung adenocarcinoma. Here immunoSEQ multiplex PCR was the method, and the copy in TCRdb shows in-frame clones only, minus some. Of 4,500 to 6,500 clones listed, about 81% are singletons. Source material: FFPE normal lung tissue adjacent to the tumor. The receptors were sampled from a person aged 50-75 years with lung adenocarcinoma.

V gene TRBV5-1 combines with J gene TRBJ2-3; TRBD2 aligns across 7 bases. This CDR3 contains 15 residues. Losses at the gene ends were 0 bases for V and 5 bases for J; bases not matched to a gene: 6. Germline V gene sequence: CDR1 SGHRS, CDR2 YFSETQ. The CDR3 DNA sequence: TGCGCCAGCAGCTTGGCCGCAGTAGCGGGAGATACGCAGTATTTT. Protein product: CASSLAAVAGDTQYF.

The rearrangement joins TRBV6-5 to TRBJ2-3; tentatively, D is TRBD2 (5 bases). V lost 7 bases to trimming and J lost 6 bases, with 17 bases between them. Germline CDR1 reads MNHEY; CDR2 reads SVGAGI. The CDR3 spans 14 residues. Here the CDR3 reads CASKAGLGADTQYF. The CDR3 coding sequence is TGTGCCAGCAAGGCCGGACTCGGCGCCGATACGCAGTATTTT.

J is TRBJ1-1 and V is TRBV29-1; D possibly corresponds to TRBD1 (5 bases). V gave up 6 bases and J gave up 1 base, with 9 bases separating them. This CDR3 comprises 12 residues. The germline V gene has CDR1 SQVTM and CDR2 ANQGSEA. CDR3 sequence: CSVVTANTEAFF. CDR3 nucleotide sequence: TGCAGCGTCGTGACAGCGAACACTGAAGCTTTCTTT.

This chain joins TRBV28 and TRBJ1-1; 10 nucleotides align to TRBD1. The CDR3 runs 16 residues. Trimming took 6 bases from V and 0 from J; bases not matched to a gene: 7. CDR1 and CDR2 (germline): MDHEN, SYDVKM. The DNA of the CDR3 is TGTGCCAGCAGGGCAAGGGGACAGGGGATGAACACTGAAGCTTTCTTT. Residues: CASRARGQGMNTEAFF.

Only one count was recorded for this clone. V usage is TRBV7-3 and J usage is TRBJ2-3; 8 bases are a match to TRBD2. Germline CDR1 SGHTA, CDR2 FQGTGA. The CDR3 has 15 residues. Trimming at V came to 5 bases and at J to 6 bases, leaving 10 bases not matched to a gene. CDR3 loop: CASSITSGVGDTQYF. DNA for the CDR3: TGTGCCAGCAGCATTACTAGCGGAGTAGGGGATACGCAGTATTTT.

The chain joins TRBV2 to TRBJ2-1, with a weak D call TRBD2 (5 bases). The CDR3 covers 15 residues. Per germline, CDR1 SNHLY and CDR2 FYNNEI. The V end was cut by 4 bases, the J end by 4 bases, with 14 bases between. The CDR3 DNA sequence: TGTGCCAGCAGTGTCAAGAGGGAAGTTTACAATGAGCAGTTCTTC. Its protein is CASSVKREVYNEQFF. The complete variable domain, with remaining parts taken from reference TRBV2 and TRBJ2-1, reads EPEVTQTPSHQVTQMGQEVILRCVPISNHLYFYWYRQILGQKVEFLVSFYNNEISEKSEIFDDQFSVERPDGSNFTLKIRSTKLEDSAMYFCASSVKREVYNEQFFGPGTRLTVL.

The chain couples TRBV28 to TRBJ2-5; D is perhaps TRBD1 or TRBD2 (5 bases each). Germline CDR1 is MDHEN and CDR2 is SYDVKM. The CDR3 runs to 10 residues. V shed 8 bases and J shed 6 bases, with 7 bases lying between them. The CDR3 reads CASGGKTQYF. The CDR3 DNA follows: TGTGCCAGCGGGGGAAAGACCCAGTACTTC.

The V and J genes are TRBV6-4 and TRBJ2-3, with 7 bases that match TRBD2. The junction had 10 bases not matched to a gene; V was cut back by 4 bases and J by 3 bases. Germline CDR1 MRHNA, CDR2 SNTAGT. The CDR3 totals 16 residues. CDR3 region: CASSAGEASGTDTQYF. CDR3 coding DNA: TGTGCCAGCAGTGCCGGAGAGGCTAGCGGTACAGATACGCAGTATTTT.

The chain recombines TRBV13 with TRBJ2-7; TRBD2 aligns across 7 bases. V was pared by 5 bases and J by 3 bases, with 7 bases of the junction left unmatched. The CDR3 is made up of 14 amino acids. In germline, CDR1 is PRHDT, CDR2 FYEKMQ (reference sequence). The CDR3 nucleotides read TGTGCCAGCAGCCGCGGGACTACCCACTACGAGCAGTACTTC. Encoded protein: CASSRGTTHYEQYF.

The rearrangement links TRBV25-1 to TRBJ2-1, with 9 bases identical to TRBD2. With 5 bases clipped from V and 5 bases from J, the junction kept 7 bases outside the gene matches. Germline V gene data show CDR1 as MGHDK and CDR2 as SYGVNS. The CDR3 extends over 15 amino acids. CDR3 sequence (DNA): TGTGCCAGCAGTAAGCGGGGGGCTCGGCACAATGAGCAGTTCTTC. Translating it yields CASSKRGARHNEQFF.

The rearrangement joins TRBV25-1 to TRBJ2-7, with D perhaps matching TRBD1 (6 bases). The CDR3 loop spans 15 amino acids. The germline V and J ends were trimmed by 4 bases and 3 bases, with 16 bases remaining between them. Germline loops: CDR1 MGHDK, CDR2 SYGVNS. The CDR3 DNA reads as TGTGCCAGCAGTGTGCCGGGACATAAAGACTACGAGCAGTACTTC. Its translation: CASSVPGHKDYEQYF.

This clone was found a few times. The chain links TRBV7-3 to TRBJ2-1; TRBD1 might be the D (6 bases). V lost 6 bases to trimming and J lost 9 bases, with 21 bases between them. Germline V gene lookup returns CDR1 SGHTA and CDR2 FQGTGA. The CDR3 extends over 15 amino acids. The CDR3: CASSSSPGTLSEQFF. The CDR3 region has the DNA TGTGCCAGCAGTTCGAGTCCCGGGACATTAAGTGAGCAGTTCTTC.

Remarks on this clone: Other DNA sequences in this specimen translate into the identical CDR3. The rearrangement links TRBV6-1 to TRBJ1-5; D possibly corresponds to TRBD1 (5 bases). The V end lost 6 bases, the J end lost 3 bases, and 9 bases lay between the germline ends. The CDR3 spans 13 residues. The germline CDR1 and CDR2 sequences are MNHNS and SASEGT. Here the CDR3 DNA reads TGTGCCAGCAGACAGGTGAACAATCAGCCCCAGCATTTT. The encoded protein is CASRQVNNQPQHF.

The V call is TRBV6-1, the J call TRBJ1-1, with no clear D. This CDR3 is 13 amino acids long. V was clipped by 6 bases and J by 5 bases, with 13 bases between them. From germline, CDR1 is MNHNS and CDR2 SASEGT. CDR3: CASSDVLGTEAFF. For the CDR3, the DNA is TGTGCCAGCAGCGACGTATTGGGTACTGAAGCTTTCTTT.

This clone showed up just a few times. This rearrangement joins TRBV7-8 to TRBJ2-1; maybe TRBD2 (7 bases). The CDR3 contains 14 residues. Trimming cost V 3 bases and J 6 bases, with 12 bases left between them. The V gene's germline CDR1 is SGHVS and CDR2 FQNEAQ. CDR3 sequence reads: CASSFSGGGNEQFF. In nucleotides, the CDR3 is TGTGCCAGCAGCTTCTCGGGGGGCGGCAATGAGCAGTTCTTC.

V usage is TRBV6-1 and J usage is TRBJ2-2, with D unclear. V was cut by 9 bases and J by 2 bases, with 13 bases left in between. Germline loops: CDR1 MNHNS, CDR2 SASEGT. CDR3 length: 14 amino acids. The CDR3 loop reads CASNPTANTGELFF. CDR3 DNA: TGTGCCAGTAATCCTACAGCTAACACCGGGGAGCTGTTTTTT.